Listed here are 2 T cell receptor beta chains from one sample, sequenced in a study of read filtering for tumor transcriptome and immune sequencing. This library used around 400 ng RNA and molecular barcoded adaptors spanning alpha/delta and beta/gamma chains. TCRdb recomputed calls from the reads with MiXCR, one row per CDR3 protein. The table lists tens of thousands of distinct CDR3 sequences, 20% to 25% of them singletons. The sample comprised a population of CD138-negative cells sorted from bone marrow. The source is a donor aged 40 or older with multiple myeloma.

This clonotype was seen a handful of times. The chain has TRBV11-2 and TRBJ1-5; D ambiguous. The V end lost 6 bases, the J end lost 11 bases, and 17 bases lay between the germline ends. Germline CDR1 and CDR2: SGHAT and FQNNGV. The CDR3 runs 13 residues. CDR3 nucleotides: TGTGCCAGCAGTCCGACTTTGTTTTCGGCCCAGCATTTT. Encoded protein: CASSPTLFSAQHF.

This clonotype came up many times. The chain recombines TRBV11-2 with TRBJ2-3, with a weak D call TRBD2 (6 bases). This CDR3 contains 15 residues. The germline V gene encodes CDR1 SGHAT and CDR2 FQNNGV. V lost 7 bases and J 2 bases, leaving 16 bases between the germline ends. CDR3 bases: TGTGCCAGCACCCTCAAACGGGGGTTCACAGATACGCAGTATTTT. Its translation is CASTLKRGFTDTQYF. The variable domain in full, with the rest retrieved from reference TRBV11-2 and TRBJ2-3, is EAGVAQSPRYKIIEKRQSVAFWCNPISGHATLYWYQQILGQGPKLLIQFQNNGVVDDSQLPKDRFSAERLKGVDSTLKIQPAKLEDSAVYLCASTLKRGFTDTQYFGPGTRLTVL.